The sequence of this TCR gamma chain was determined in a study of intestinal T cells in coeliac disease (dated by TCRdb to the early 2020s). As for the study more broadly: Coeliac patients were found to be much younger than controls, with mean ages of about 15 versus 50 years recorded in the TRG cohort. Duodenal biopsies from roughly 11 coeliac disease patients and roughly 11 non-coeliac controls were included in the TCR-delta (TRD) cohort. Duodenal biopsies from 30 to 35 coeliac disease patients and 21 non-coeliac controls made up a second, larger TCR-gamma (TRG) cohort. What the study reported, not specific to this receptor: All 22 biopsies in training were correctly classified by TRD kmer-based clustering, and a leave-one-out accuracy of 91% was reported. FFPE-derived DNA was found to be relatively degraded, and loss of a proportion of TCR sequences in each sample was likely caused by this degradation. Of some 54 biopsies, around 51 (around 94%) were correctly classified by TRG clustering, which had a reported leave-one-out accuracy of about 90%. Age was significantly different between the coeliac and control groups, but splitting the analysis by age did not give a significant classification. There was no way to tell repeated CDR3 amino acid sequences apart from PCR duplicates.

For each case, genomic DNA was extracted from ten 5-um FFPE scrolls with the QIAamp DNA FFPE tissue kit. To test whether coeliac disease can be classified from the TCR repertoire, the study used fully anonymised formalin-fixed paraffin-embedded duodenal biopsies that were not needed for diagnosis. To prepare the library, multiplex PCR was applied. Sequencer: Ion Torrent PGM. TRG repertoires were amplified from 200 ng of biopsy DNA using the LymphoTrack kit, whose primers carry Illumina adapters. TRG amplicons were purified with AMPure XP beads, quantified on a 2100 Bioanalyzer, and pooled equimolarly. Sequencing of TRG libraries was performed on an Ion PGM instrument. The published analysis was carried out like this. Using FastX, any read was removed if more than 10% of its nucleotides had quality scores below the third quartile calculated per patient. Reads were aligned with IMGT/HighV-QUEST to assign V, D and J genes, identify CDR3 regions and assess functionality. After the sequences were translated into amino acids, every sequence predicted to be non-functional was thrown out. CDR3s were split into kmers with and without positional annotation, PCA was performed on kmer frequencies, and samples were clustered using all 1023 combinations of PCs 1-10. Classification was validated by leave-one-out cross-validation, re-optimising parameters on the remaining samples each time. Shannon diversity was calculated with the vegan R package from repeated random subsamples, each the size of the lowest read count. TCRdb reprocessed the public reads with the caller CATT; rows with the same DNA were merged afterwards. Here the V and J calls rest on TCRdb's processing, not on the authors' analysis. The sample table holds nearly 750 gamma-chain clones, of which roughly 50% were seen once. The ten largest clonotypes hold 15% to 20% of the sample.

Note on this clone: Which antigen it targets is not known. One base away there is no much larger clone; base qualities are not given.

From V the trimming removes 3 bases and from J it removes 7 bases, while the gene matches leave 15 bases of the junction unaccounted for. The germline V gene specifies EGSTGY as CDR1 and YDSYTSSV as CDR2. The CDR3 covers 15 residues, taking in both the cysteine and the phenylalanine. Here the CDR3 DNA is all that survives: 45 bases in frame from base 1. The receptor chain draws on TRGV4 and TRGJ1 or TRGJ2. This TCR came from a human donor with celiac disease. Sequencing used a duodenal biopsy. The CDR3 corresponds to CATWDPTTSYYKKLF. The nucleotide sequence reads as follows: TGTGCCACCTGGGATCCAACGACCTCTTACTATAAGAAACTCTTT.